This is a list of T cell receptor beta chains from one sample in a study of response to subunit inactivated influenza vaccine. TCRdb re-analysed the RT-PCR reads in MiXCR, keeping a single row per CDR3 protein. Here the sample spans roughly 790,000 distinct CDR3 sequences, 21% being singletons. The specimen was PBMCs from blood, collected about 5 days after vaccination. These receptors came from a middle-aged man who received an inactivated influenza vaccine. Both conserved end residues are part of each CDR3. Each record gives: J gene, D gene, V gene, clone size, CDR3 protein, CDR3 DNA. The D gene is left open where the match is weak. Clone size is stated in some rows and not others, as once, few, many or a class when expanded.

j_call: TRBJ1-1
d_call: .
v_call: TRBV20-1
clone_size: many
cdr3_aa: CSARDGVNTEAFF
cdr3_nt: TGCAGTGCTAGAGATGGGGTGAACACTGAAGCTTTCTTT

j_call: TRBJ2-2
d_call: TRBD2
v_call: TRBV4-2
clone_size: .
cdr3_aa: CASSQGHGGAVRELFF
cdr3_nt: TGTGCCAGCAGCCAAGGACACGGGGGGGCCGTCCGGGAGCTGTTTTTT

j_call: TRBJ2-3
d_call: TRBD2
v_call: TRBV7-9
clone_size: .
cdr3_aa: CASSIQSRGLADTQYF
cdr3_nt: TGTGCCAGCAGCATTCAGTCGCGGGGGTTGGCAGATACGCAGTATTTT

j_call: TRBJ2-7
d_call: TRBD2
v_call: TRBV28
clone_size: .
cdr3_aa: CASSHGLARSSYEQYF
cdr3_nt: TGTGCCAGCAGCCATGGACTAGCCAGATCCTCCTACGAGCAGTACTTC

j_call: TRBJ2-5
d_call: .
v_call: TRBV20-1
clone_size: few
cdr3_aa: CSARGTGKETQYF
cdr3_nt: TGCAGTGCTAGAGGAACGGGGAAGGAGACCCAGTACTTC

j_call: TRBJ2-1
d_call: TRBD2
v_call: TRBV6-2/TRBV6-3
clone_size: few
cdr3_aa: CASKPGLAYNEQFF
cdr3_nt: TGTGCCAGCAAGCCGGGACTAGCCTACAATGAGCAGTTCTTC

j_call: TRBJ2-4
d_call: TRBD2
v_call: TRBV5-1
clone_size: many
cdr3_aa: CASSLAGGDIQYF
cdr3_nt: TGCGCCAGCAGCTTGGCGGGGGGAGACATTCAGTACTTC

j_call: TRBJ2-7
d_call: .
v_call: TRBV7-2
clone_size: few
cdr3_aa: CASSAPSGYEQYF
cdr3_nt: TGTGCCAGCAGCGCACCATCGGGCTACGAGCAGTACTTC

j_call: TRBJ2-4
d_call: .
v_call: TRBV6-1
clone_size: few
cdr3_aa: CASSVDRVFRGNIQYF
cdr3_nt: TGTGCCAGCAGTGTCGATAGGGTCTTTCGGGGAAACATTCAGTACTTC

j_call: TRBJ2-5
d_call: .
v_call: TRBV5-1
clone_size: many
cdr3_aa: CASSNLGFQETQYF
cdr3_nt: TGCGCCAGCAGCAACCTCGGGTTCCAAGAGACCCAGTACTTC

j_call: TRBJ2-3
d_call: TRBD2
v_call: TRBV20-1
clone_size: few
cdr3_aa: CSANRLAGVATQYF
cdr3_nt: TGCAGTGCTAATAGGCTAGCGGGAGTGGCTACGCAGTATTTT

j_call: TRBJ2-1
d_call: TRBD2
v_call: TRBV6-2/TRBV6-3
clone_size: few
cdr3_aa: CASSRASGRNEQFF
cdr3_nt: TGTGCCAGCAGTAGGGCTAGCGGGAGGAATGAGCAGTTCTTC

j_call: TRBJ2-7
d_call: .
v_call: TRBV9
clone_size: .
cdr3_aa: CASSASWGEQYF
cdr3_nt: TGTGCCAGCAGCGCCAGCTGGGGCGAGCAGTACTTC

j_call: TRBJ2-5
d_call: .
v_call: TRBV6-6
clone_size: .
cdr3_aa: CASRTPGVETQYF
cdr3_nt: TGTGCCAGCAGAACCCCCGGGGTTGAGACCCAGTACTTC

j_call: TRBJ1-6
d_call: TRBD1
v_call: TRBV11-2
clone_size: .
cdr3_aa: CASRNLQGRNSPLHF
cdr3_nt: TGTGCCAGCAGGAACCTACAGGGGCGGAACTCACCCCTCCACTTT

j_call: TRBJ2-7
d_call: .
v_call: TRBV7-4
clone_size: .
cdr3_aa: CASSLPPAEAAYEQYF
cdr3_nt: TGTGCCAGCAGCTTACCTCCGGCGGAGGCGGCCTACGAGCAGTACTTC

j_call: TRBJ2-1
d_call: TRBD1
v_call: TRBV6-2/TRBV6-3
clone_size: many
cdr3_aa: CASSYSIKGTAVYNEQFF
cdr3_nt: TGTGCCAGCAGTTACTCGATAAAGGGGACAGCGGTTTACAATGAGCAGTTCTTC

j_call: TRBJ1-1
d_call: .
v_call: TRBV10-3
clone_size: few
cdr3_aa: CATLAAQGERKTEAFF
cdr3_nt: TGTGCCACCCTTGCGGCCCAAGGGGAAAGGAAGACTGAAGCTTTCTTT

j_call: TRBJ1-2
d_call: .
v_call: TRBV6-5
clone_size: few
cdr3_aa: CASSYSRGGLLDGYTF
cdr3_nt: TGTGCCAGCAGTTACAGCCGCGGGGGGCTGTTGGATGGCTACACCTTC

j_call: TRBJ2-1
d_call: TRBD2
v_call: TRBV5-6
clone_size: .
cdr3_aa: CASSWGTSGIPMGEQFF
cdr3_nt: TGTGCCAGCAGCTGGGGGACTAGCGGGATACCTATGGGTGAGCAGTTCTTC

j_call: TRBJ2-2
d_call: .
v_call: TRBV14
clone_size: many
cdr3_aa: CASSPGYTGELFF
cdr3_nt: TGTGCCAGCAGCCCTGGGTACACCGGGGAGCTGTTTTTT

j_call: TRBJ2-3
d_call: TRBD2
v_call: TRBV7-8
clone_size: few
cdr3_aa: CASSLVLGLNLAGGPDTQYF
cdr3_nt: TGTGCCAGCAGCTTAGTCCTGGGGCTTAACCTAGCGGGGGGGCCGGATACGCAGTATTTT

j_call: TRBJ2-3
d_call: TRBD1
v_call: TRBV7-2
clone_size: few
cdr3_aa: CASSPTGVVGTQYF
cdr3_nt: TGTGCCAGCAGCCCTACAGGGGTGGTGGGTACGCAGTATTTT